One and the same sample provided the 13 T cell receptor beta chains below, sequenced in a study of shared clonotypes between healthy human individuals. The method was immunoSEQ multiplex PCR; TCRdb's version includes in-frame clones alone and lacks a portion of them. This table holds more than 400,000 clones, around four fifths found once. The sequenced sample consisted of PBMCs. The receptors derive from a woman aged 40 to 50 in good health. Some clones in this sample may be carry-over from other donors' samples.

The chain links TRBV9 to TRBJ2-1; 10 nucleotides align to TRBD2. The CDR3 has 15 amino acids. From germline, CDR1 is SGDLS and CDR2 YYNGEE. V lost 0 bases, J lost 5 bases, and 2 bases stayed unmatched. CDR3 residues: CASSVGTSGDNEQFF. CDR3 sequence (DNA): TGTGCCAGCAGCGTAGGGACTAGCGGTGACAATGAGCAGTTCTTC.

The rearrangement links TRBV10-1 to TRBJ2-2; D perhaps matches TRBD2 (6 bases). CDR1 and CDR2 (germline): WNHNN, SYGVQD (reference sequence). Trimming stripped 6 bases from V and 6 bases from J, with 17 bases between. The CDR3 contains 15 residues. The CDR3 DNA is TGCGCCAGCAGATCTAGCGCGACGGGGTCCGGGGAGCTGTTTTTT. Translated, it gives CASRSSATGSGELFF.

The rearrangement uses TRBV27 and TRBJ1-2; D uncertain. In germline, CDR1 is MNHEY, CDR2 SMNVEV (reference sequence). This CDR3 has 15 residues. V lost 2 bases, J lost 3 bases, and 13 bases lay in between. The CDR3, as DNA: TGTGCCAGCAGTTTACGATTCGGTTACGACTATGGCTACACCTTC. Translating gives CASSLRFGYDYGYTF.

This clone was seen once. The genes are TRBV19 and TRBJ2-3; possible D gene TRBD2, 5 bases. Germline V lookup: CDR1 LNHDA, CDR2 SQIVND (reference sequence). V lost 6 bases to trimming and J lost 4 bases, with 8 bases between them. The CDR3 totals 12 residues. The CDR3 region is CASSTGSDTQYF. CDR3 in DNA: TGTGCCAGTAGCACGGGGTCAGATACGCAGTATTTT.

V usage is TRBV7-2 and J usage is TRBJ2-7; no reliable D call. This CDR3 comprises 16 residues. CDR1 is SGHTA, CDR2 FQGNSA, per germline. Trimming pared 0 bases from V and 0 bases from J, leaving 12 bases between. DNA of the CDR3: TGTGCCAGCAGCTTAGCGGCCACATCAAGCTCCTACGAGCAGTACTTC. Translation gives CASSLAATSSSYEQYF.

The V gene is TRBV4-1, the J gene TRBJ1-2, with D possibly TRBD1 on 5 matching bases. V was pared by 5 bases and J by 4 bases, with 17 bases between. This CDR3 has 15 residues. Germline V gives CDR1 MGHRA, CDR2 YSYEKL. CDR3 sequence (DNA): TGCGCCAGCAGCTTCAGGGACCTAGGCCCCTATGGCTACACCTTC. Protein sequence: CASSFRDLGPYGYTF.

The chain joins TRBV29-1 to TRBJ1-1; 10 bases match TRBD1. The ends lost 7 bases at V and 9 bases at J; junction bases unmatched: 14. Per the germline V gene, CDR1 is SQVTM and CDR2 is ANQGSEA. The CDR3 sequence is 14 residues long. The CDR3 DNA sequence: TGCAGCGCCTCTCCGCGGACAGGGGGATTAAAAGCTTTCTTT. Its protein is CSASPRTGGLKAFF.

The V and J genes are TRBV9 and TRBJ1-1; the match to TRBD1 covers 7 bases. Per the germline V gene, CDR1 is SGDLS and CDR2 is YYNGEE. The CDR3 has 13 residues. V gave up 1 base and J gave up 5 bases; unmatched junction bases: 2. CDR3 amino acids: CASSVQGGTEAFF. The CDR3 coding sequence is TGTGCCAGCAGCGTACAGGGGGGGACTGAAGCTTTCTTT.

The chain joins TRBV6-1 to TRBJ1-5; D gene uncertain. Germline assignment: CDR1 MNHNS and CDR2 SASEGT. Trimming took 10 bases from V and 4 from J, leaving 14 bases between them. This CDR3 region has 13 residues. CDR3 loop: CATGGAWNQPQHF. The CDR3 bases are TGTGCCACCGGCGGCGCATGGAATCAGCCCCAGCATTTT.

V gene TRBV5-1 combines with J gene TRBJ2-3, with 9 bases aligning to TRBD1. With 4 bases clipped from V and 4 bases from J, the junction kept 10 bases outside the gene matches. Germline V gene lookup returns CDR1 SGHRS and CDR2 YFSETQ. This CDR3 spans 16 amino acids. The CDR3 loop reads CASSIGQGSFADTQYF. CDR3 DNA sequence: TGCGCCAGCAGCATCGGACAGGGGAGTTTCGCAGATACGCAGTATTTT.

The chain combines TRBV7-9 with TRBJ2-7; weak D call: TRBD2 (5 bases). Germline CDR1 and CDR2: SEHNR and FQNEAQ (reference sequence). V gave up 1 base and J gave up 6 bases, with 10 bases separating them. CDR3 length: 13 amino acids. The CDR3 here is CASSLGGLFEQYF. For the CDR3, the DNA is TGTGCCAGCAGCTTAGGTGGACTTTTCGAGCAGTACTTC.

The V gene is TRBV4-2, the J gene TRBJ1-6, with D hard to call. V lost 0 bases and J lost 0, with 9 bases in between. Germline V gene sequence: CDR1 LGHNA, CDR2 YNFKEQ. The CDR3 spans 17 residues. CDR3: CASSQEGLSSYNSPLHF. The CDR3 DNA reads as TGTGCCAGCAGCCAAGAAGGACTGAGCTCCTATAATTCACCCCTCCACTTT.

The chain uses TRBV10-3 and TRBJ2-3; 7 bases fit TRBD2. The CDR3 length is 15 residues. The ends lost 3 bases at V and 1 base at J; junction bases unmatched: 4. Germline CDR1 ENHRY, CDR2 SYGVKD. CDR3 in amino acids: CAISDLADRTDTQYF. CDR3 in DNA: TGTGCCATCAGTGATCTAGCGGACCGCACAGATACGCAGTATTTT.